Presented here are 7 T cell receptor beta chains from one specimen sequenced in a study of shared clonotypes between healthy human individuals. Profiled with immunoSEQ multiplex PCR; TCRdb holds only in-frame clones, not every one. This table holds around 2.5 million clones, approximately 94% found once. Sequenced: naive CD4+ T cells from PBMCs. Specified subset: CD45RA+ positively selected. These receptors were taken from a man younger than 35 in good health. Some clones in this sample may be carry-over from other donors' samples.

This clone has a single count. The chain carries TRBV28 and TRBJ1-5; no firm D call. CDR1 MDHEN and CDR2 SYDVKM come from the germline V gene. The CDR3 contains 11 residues. Deletions cut 6 bases from V and 7 bases from J, with 7 bases between. CDR3 amino acids: CASRGRQPQHF. DNA of the CDR3: TGTGCCAGCAGAGGGAGGCAGCCCCAGCATTTT.

J is TRBJ1-3 and V is TRBV28; weak D call: TRBD1 (5 bases). Trimming took 2 bases from V and 4 from J, leaving 12 bases between them. CDR3 length: 15 residues. Germline V gene data show CDR1 as MDHEN and CDR2 as SYDVKM. For the CDR3, the DNA is TGTGCCAGCAGTTTAGCAGGGTCGGTCGGAAACACCATATATTTT. Translating it yields CASSLAGSVGNTIYF.

CDR3 in amino acids: CASSFISGGLTDTQYF. CDR3 in DNA: TGTGCCAGCAGCTTTATTTCAGGGGGGCTGACAGATACGCAGTATTTT. The V call is TRBV11-2, the J call TRBJ2-3, with D possibly matching TRBD1 (7 bases). Germline V gene lookup returns CDR1 SGHAT and CDR2 FQNNGV. V was trimmed by 3 bases and J by 3 bases, leaving 16 bases between them. The CDR3 extends over 16 amino acids.

Turning to this clone: Other DNA sequences in the same sample also yield this CDR3. The chain employs TRBV28 and TRBJ1-2; maybe TRBD1 (5 bases). Germline V gene sequence: CDR1 MDHEN, CDR2 SYDVKM. Trimming removed 2 bases at V and 3 bases at J, with 7 bases between. This CDR3 is 13 amino acids long. CDR3 nucleotides: TGTGCCAGCAGTTTAAGGGACGACTATGGCTACACCTTC. Residues: CASSLRDDYGYTF.

This clone has a single count. The rearrangement uses TRBV11-2 and TRBJ2-7, with a possible D match to TRBD1 (6 bases). The CDR3 length is 16 residues. Germline loops: CDR1 SGHAT, CDR2 FQNNGV. V was pared by 4 bases and J by 1 base, with 17 bases between. The CDR3 DNA reads as TGTGCCAGCAGCTGGGGGCGGAGCAGTATTTCCTACGAGCAGTACTTC. Encoded protein: CASSWGRSSISYEQYF.

The gene calls are TRBV10-3 and TRBJ1-5, with TRBD1 as a possible D gene (6 bases). The CDR3 loop spans 13 amino acids. V was shortened by 6 bases and J by 7 bases, with 13 bases between the two germline ends. Per germline, CDR1 ENHRY and CDR2 SYGVKD. In DNA, the CDR3 is TGTGCCATCAGAGTCGCGCAGGGGCAGCCCCAGCATTTT. Translating it yields CAIRVAQGQPQHF.

The CDR3 DNA reads as TGTGCCTGGAGCATCCCGACTAGCGACGAGCAGTACTTC. Its protein product is CAWSIPTSDEQYF. The chain has TRBV30 and TRBJ2-7; 8 bases line up with TRBD2. Germline assignment: CDR1 GTSNPN and CDR2 SVGIG (reference sequence). Losses at the gene ends were 3 bases for V and 5 bases for J; bases not matched to a gene: 6. CDR3 length equals 13 residues.